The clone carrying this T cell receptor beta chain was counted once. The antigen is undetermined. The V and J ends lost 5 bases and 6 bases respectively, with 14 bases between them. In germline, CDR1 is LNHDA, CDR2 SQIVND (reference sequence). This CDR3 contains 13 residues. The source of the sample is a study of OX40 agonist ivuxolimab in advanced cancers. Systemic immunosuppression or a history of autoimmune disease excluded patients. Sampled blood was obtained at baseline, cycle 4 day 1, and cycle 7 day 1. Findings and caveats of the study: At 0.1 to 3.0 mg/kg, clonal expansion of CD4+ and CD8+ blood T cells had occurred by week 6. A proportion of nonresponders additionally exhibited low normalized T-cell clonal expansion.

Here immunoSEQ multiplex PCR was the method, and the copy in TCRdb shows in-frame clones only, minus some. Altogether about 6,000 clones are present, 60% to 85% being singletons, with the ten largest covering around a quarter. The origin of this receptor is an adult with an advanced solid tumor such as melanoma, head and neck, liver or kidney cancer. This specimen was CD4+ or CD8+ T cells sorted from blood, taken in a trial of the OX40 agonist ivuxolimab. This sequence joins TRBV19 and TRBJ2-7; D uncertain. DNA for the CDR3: TGTGCCAGTAGTTTATTACTCGCGAGCGAGCAGTACTTC. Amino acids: CASSLLLASEQYF. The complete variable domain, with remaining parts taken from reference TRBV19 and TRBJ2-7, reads DGGITQSPKYLFRKEGQNVTLSCEQNLNHDAMYWYRQDPGQGLRLIYYSQIVNDFQKGDIAEGYSVSREKKESFPLTVTSAQKNPTAFYLCASSLLLASEQYFGPGTRLTVT.